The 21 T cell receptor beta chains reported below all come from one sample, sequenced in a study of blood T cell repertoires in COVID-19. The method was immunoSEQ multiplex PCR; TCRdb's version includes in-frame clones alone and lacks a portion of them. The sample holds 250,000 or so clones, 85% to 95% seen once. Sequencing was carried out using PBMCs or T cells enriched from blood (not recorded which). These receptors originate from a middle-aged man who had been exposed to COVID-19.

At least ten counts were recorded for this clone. The CDR3 coding sequence is TGTGCCAGCAGCCTCCCATCTGGACAGGCCGCCTCCTACGAGCAGTACTTC. Protein product: CASSLPSGQAASYEQYF. V and J are TRBV6-2 or TRBV6-3 and TRBJ2-7, with 7 bases lining up with TRBD1. This CDR3 region has 17 residues. The ends lost 6 bases at V and 0 bases at J; junction bases unmatched: 14. CDR1 is MNHEY and CDR2 is SVGEGT in the germline V gene.

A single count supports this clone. The CDR3 protein is CASSLSSPGNTIYF. The CDR3 DNA reads TGTGCCAGCAGCTTGTCCAGTCCCGGAAACACCATATATTTT. V is TRBV5-4 and J is TRBJ1-3; D is unresolved. Deletions cut 1 base from V and 4 bases from J, with 9 bases between. The CDR3 extends over 14 amino acids. Germline CDR1 is SGHNT and CDR2 is YYREEE (reference sequence).

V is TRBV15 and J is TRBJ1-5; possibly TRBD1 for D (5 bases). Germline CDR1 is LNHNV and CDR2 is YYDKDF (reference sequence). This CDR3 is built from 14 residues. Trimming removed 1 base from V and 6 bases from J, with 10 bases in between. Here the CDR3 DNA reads TGTGCCACCAGCAGAGGACAGTCGCCTCAGCCCCAGCATTTT. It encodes CATSRGQSPQPQHF. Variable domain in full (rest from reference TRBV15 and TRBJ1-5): DAMVIQNPRYQVTQFGKPVTLSCSQTLNHNVMYWYQQKSSQAPKLLFHYYDKDFNNEADTPDNFQSRRPNTSFCFLDIRSPGLGDTAMYLCATSRGQSPQPQHFGDGTRLSIL.

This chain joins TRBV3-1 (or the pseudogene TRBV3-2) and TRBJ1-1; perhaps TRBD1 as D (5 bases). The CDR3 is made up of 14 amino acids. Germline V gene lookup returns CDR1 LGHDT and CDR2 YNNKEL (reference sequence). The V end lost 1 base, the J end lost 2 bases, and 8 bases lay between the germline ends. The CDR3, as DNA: TGTGCCAGCAGCCAAGCGACAGCCAACACTGAAGCTTTCTTT. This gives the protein CASSQATANTEAFF.

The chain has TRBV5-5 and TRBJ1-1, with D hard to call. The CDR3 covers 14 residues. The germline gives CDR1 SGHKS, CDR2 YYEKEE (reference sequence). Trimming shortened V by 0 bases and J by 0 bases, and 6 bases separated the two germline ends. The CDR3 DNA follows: TGTGCCAGCAGCTTGGGAGGGATGAACACTGAAGCTTTCTTT. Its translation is CASSLGGMNTEAFF.

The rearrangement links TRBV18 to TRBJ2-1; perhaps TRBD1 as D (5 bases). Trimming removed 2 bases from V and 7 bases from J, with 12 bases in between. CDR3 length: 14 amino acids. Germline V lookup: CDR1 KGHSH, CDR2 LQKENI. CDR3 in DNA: TGTGCCAGCTCACCATCAGGGTGGCAGAATGAGCAGTTCTTC. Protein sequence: CASSPSGWQNEQFF.

The CDR3 DNA follows: TGTGCCAGCAGCTTATCAGACGAGCAGTACTTC. This translates into CASSLSDEQYF. The chain links TRBV11-1 to TRBJ2-7; D not certain. Germline V lookup: CDR1 SGHAT, CDR2 FQDESV (reference sequence). The CDR3 consists of 11 residues. Trimming took 2 bases from V and 5 from J, leaving 4 bases between them.

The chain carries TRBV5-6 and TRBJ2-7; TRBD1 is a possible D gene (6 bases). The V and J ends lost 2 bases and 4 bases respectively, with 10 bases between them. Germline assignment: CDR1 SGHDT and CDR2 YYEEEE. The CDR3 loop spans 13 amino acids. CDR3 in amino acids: CASSFGTNYEQYF. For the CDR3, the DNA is TGTGCCAGCAGCTTCGGGACAAATTACGAGCAGTACTTC.

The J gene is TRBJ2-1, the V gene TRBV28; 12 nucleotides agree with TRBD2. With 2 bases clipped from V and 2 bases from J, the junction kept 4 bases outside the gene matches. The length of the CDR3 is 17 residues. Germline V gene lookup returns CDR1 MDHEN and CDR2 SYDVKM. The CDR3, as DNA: TGTGCCAGCAGTTTACCTAGCGGGAGGGCCACCTACAATGAGCAGTTCTTC. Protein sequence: CASSLPSGRATYNEQFF. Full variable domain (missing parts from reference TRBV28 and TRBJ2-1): DVKVTQSSRYLVKRTGEKVFLECVQDMDHENMFWYRQDPGLGLRLIYFSYDVKMKEKGDIPEGYSVSREKKERFSLILESASTNQTSMYLCASSLPSGRATYNEQFFGPGTRLTVL.

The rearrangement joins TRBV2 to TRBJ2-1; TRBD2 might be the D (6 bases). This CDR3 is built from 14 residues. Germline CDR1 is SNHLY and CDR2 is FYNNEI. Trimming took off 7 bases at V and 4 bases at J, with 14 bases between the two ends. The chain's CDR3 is CASTLGGTYNEQFF. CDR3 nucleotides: TGTGCCAGCACCCTGGGAGGAACTTACAATGAGCAGTTCTTC.

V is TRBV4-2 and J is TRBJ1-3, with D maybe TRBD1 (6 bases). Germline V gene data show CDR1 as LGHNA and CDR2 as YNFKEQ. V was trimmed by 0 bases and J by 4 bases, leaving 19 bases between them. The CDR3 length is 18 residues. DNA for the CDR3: TGTGCCAGCAGCCAAGATCTAACCCAGGGGACCTGGGGAAACACCATATATTTT. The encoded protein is CASSQDLTQGTWGNTIYF.

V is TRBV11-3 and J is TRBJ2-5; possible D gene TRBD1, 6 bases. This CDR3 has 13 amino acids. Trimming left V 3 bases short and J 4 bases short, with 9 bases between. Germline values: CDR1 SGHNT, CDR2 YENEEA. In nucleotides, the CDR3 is TGTGCCAGCAGCTTGGGGGCGGGAGAGACCCAGTACTTC. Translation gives CASSLGAGETQYF.

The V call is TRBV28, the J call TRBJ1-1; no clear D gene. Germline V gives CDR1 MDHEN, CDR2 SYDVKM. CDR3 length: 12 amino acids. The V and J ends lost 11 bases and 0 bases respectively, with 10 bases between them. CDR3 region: CAGSGVNTEAFF. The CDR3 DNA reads TGTGCCGGTTCGGGAGTGAACACTGAAGCTTTCTTT.

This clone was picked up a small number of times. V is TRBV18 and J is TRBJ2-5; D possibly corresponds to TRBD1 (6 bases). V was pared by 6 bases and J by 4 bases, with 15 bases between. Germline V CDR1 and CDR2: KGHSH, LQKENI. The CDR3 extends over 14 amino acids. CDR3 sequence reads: CASSPTGTVETQYF. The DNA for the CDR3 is TGTGCCAGCTCCCCCACAGGGACGGTAGAGACCCAGTACTTC.

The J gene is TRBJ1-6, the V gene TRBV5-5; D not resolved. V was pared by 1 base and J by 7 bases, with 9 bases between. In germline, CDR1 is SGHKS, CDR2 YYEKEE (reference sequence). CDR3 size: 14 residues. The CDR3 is CASSLMAENSPLHF. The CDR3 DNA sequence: TGTGCCAGCAGCTTGATGGCAGAAAATTCACCCCTCCACTTT.

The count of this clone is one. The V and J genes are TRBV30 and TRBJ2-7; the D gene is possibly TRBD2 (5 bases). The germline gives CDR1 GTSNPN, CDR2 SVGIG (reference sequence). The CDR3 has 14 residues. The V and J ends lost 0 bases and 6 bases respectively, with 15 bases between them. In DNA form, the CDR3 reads TGTGCCTGGAGTGTACGAGGGATGGCAGTCGAGCAGTACTTC. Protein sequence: CAWSVRGMAVEQYF.

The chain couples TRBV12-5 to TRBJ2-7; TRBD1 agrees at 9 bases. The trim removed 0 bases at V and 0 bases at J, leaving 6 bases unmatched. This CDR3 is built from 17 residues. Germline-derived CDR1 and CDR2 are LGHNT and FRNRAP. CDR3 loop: CASGLVKQGAHSYEQYF. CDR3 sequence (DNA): TGTGCTAGTGGTTTGGTAAAACAGGGGGCCCACTCCTACGAGCAGTACTTC. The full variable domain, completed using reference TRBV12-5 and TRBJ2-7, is DARVTQTPRHKVTEMGQEVTMRCQPILGHNTVFWYRQTMMQGLELLAYFRNRAPLDDSGMPKDRFSAEMPDATLATLKIQPSEPRDSAVYFCASGLVKQGAHSYEQYFGPGTRLTVT.

This CDR3 reads CASGLDISGNTIYF. DNA of the CDR3: TGTGCTAGTGGTTTGGACATCTCTGGAAACACCATATATTTT. This rearrangement joins TRBV12-5 to TRBJ1-3; D is undetermined. Trimming shortened V by 1 base and J by 0 bases, and 4 bases separated the two germline ends. The CDR3 extends over 14 amino acids. Germline V gives CDR1 LGHNT, CDR2 FRNRAP.

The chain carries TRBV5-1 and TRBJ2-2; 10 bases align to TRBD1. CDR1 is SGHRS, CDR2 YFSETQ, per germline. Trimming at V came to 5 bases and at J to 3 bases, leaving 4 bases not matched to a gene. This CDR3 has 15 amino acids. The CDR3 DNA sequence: TGCGCCAGCAGAGAAGGGACAGGGGACACCGGGGAGCTGTTTTTT. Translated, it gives CASREGTGDTGELFF.

The DNA of the CDR3 is TGTGCCAGTAGCGAGCACCGGGACAGGAACACTGAAGCTTTCTTT. Translation: CASSEHRDRNTEAFF. The chain has TRBV19 and TRBJ1-1; the match to TRBD1 covers 7 bases. V was clipped by 6 bases and J by 1 base; unmatched bases: 8. Germline CDR1 reads LNHDA; CDR2 reads SQIVND (reference sequence). This CDR3 has 15 residues.

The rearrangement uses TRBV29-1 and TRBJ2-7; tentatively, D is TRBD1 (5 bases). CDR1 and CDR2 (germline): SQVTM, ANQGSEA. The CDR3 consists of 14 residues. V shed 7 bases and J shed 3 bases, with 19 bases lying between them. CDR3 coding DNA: TGCAGCGCTCGACAATCAGCAGGGCACTACGAGCAGTACTTC. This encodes CSARQSAGHYEQYF.